This T cell receptor (beta chain) was captured by sequencing in a study of cytomegalovirus exposure and HLA in healthy donors. Findings and caveats of the study: Rates of TCR association differed by HLA locus in a later analysis, with DRB1 highest and HLA-C lowest. Several V segments, TRBV6-2 and TRBV6-3 among them, could not be told apart and were dropped. Follow-up analysis later connected one missense variant in DCLRE1C with trimming of TCR beta V- and J-genes.

On this clone: Antigen unknown.

The CDR3 is 15 amino acids. Looked up from germline, CDR1 is SGDLS and CDR2 is YYNGEE. The J segment lost 4 bases and the V segment lost 4 bases, leaving 6 bases of the junction unmatched. The PCR employed 60 Vbeta primers together with 13 Jbeta primers. Only in-frame clones appear in the TCRdb table, and some are missing; sequencing was by immunoSEQ multiplex PCR. The table has about 130,000 clones, around 8.5% seen once. The origin of this receptor is a man aged 40-50 years in good health and CMV-seronegative. The chain carries TRBV9 and TRBJ2-1; 9 positions match TRBD1. Sequenced: PBMCs. The CDR3 bases are TGTGCCAGCAGCCCGGGGACAGGGTATTACAATGAGCAGTTCTTC. As protein: CASSPGTGYYNEQFF. Supplemented by reference TRBV9 and TRBJ2-1, the full variable domain reads DSGVTQTPKHLITATGQRVTLRCSPRSGDLSVYWYQQSLDQGLQFLIQYYNGEERAKGNILERFSAQQFPDLHSELNLSSLELGDSALYFCASSPGTGYYNEQFFGPGTRLTVL.